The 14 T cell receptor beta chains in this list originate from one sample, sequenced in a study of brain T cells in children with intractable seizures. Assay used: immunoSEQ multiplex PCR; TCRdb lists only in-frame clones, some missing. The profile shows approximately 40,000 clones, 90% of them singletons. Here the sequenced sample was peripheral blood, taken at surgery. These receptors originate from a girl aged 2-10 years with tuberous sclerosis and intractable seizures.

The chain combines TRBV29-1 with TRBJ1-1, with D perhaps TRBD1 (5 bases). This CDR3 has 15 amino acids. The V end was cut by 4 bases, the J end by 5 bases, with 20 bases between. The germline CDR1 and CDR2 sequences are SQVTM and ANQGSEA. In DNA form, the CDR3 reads TGCAGCGTTGGAGGGGCAACAAAGAGGAAAACTGAAGCTTTCTTT. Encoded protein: CSVGGATKRKTEAFF.

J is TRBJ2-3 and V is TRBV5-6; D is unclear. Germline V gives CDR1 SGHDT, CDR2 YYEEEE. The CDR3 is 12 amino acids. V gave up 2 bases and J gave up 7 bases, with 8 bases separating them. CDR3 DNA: TGTGCCAGCAGCTTAGGGTGGAATACGCAGTATTTT. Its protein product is CASSLGWNTQYF.

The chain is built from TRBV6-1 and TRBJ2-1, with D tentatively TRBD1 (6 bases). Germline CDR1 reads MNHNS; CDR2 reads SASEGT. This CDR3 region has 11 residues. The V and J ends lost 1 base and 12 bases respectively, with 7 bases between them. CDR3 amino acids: CASSEGGGQFF. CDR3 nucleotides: TGTGCCAGCAGTGAAGGAGGGGGGCAGTTCTTC.

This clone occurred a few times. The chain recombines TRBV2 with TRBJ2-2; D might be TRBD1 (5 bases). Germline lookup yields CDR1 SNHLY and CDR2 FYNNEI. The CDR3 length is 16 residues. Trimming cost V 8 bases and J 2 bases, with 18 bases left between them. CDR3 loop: CASGHLQGLNTGELFF. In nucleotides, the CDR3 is TGTGCCAGCGGTCACCTTCAGGGCCTAAACACCGGGGAGCTGTTTTTT. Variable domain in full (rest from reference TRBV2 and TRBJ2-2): EPEVTQTPSHQVTQMGQEVILRCVPISNHLYFYWYRQILGQKVEFLVSFYNNEISEKSEIFDDQFSVERPDGSNFTLKIRSTKLEDSAMYFCASGHLQGLNTGELFFGEGSRLTVL.

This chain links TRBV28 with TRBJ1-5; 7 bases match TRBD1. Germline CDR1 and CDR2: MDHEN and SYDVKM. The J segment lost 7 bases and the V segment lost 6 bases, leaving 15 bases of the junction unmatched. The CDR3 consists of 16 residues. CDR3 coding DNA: TGTGCCAGCAGAAATTCCCAGGGGGGGCCAGGGCAGCCCCAGCATTTT. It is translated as CASRNSQGGPGQPQHF.

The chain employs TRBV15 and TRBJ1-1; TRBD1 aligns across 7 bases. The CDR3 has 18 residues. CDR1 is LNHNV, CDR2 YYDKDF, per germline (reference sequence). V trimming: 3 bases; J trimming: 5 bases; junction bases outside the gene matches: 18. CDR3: CATSSTPLGQGVGTEAFF. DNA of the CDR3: TGTGCCACCAGCAGCACACCCCTCGGGCAGGGGGTGGGTACTGAAGCTTTCTTT.

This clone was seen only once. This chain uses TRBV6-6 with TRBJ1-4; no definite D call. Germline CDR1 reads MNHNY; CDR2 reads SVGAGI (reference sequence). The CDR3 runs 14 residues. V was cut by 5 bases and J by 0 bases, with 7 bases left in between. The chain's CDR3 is CASSTTATNEKLFF. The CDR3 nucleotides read TGTGCCAGCAGTACCACTGCAACTAATGAAAAACTGTTTTTT.

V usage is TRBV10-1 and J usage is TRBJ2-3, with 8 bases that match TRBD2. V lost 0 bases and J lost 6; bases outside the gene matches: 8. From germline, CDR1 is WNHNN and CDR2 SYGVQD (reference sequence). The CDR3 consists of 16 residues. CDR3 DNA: TGCGCCAGCAGTGAGTCGATAGCGGGATTATCCGATACGCAGTATTTT. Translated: CASSESIAGLSDTQYF.

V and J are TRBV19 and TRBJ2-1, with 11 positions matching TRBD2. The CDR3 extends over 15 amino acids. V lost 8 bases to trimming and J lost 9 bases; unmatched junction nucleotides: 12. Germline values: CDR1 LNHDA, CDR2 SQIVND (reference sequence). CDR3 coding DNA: TGTGCCAGTGCTCTTAGCGGGGGGGCCAAAAGTGAGCAGTTCTTC. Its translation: CASALSGGAKSEQFF.

As DNA, the CDR3 is TGTGCCAGCAGCTTTACTCAGGTTAACACTGAAGCTTTCTTT. Translating it yields CASSFTQVNTEAFF. The chain employs TRBV11-2 and TRBJ1-1; D not resolved. Germline V gene lookup returns CDR1 SGHAT and CDR2 FQNNGV. The CDR3 consists of 14 residues. Deletions cut 3 bases from V and 2 bases from J, with 10 bases between. The entire variable domain, with the rest obtained from reference TRBV11-2 and TRBJ1-1, is as follows: EAGVAQSPRYKIIEKRQSVAFWCNPISGHATLYWYQQILGQGPKLLIQFQNNGVVDDSQLPKDRFSAERLKGVDSTLKIQPAKLEDSAVYLCASSFTQVNTEAFFGQGTRLTVV.

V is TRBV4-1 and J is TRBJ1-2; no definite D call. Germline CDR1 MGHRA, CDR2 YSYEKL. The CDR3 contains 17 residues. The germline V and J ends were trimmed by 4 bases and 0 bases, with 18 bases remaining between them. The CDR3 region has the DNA TGCGCCAGCAGCCCCCGAGGCTTAGACAACGCTAACTATGGCTACACCTTC. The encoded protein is CASSPRGLDNANYGYTF.

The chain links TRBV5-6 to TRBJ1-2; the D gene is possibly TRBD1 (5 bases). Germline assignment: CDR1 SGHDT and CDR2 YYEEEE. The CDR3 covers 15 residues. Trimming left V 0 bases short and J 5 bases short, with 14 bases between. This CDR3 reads CASSLAGEGRYGYTF. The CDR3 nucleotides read TGTGCCAGCAGCTTGGCCGGGGAGGGACGATATGGCTACACCTTC.

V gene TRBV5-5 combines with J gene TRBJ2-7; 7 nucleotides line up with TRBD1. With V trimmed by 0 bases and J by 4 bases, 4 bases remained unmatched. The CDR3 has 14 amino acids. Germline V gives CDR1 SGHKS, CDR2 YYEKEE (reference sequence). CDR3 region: CASSLEGAAYEQYF. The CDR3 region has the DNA TGTGCCAGCAGCTTGGAGGGGGCTGCGTACGAGCAGTACTTC.

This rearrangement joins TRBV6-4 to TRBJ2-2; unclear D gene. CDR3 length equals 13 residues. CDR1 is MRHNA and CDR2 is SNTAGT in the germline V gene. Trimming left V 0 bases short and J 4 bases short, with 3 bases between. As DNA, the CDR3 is TGTGCCAGCAGTGACTCGGGCACCGGGGAGCTGTTTTTT. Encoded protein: CASSDSGTGELFF.